A selection of T cell receptor beta chains follows, all from one sample in a study of cytotoxic CD8 clonotypes in ibrutinib-treated CLL. TCRdb's copy holds only in-frame clones and misses some; the assay was immunoSEQ multiplex PCR. The table lists roughly 150,000 clones, approximately 80% of them singletons, with 4.6% in the top ten. This specimen consisted of PBMCs, obtained after 24 months of ibrutinib treatment. Source of these receptors: a human donor with chronic lymphocytic leukemia. Both conserved end residues are part of each CDR3. The order of the fields is D gene, clone size, J gene, V gene, CDR3 DNA, CDR3 protein. The D gene is left open where the match is weak. A clone size is listed for some rows: how often the clone was seen (once, few, many), or a class if it is expanded.

d_gene: -
abundance: -
j_gene: TRBJ2-7
v_gene: TRBV29-1
CDR3nt: TGCAGCGTTGACGACCGCAGTTCCTACGAGCAGTACTTC
CDR3aa: CSVDDRSSYEQYF

d_gene: -
abundance: -
j_gene: TRBJ1-2
v_gene: TRBV5-8
CDR3nt: TGTGCCAGCAGCTTGGTCAGGCGAGCTAACTATGGCTACACCTTC
CDR3aa: CASSLVRRANYGYTF

d_gene: -
abundance: -
j_gene: TRBJ1-2
v_gene: TRBV18
CDR3nt: TGTGCCAGCTCACTGTTCGGGGGGCAGGTGAGCTATGGCTACACCTTC
CDR3aa: CASSLFGGQVSYGYTF

d_gene: -
abundance: -
j_gene: TRBJ1-2
v_gene: TRBV6-6
CDR3nt: TGTGCCAGCACCGGACTGTATGGCTACACCTTC
CDR3aa: CASTGLYGYTF

d_gene: TRBD1
abundance: -
j_gene: TRBJ2-7
v_gene: TRBV2
CDR3nt: TGTGCCAGCAGTGATCGGACAGGGTCATACGAGCAGTACTTC
CDR3aa: CASSDRTGSYEQYF

d_gene: -
abundance: -
j_gene: TRBJ2-3
v_gene: TRBV9
CDR3nt: TGTGCCAGCAGCGCATCAGTCAGCACAGATACGCAGTATTTT
CDR3aa: CASSASVSTDTQYF

d_gene: TRBD1
abundance: -
j_gene: TRBJ2-3
v_gene: TRBV9
CDR3nt: TGTGCCAGCAGCGTATTAGGGACAGGGGCTTCCACAGATACGCAGTATTTT
CDR3aa: CASSVLGTGASTDTQYF

d_gene: -
abundance: -
j_gene: TRBJ1-3
v_gene: TRBV7-9
CDR3nt: TGTGCCAGCAGCCTCCACAGGCCAGGTTCTGGAAACACCATATATTTT
CDR3aa: CASSLHRPGSGNTIYF

d_gene: -
abundance: -
j_gene: TRBJ1-1
v_gene: TRBV19
CDR3nt: TGTGCCAGTAGAACCCCAGGGACTGAAGCTTTCTTT
CDR3aa: CASRTPGTEAFF

d_gene: -
abundance: few
j_gene: TRBJ2-1
v_gene: TRBV28
CDR3nt: TGTGCCAGCAGTTCAAGCCTGTCCTACAATGAGCAGTTCTTC
CDR3aa: CASSSSLSYNEQFF

d_gene: TRBD1
abundance: -
j_gene: TRBJ2-7
v_gene: TRBV30
CDR3nt: TGTGCCTGGAGCCCCCGGGACAGGGGGTTCATCGAATACGAGCAGTACTTC
CDR3aa: CAWSPRDRGFIEYEQYF

d_gene: TRBD1
abundance: -
j_gene: TRBJ1-3
v_gene: TRBV5-3
CDR3nt: TGTGCCAGAAGCGGACAGGGTAGAACTGGAAACACCATATATTTT
CDR3aa: CARSGQGRTGNTIYF

d_gene: -
abundance: -
j_gene: TRBJ2-2
v_gene: TRBV7-9
CDR3nt: TGTGCCAGCAGCTTACCAGGGATGAACACCGGGGAGCTGTTTTTT
CDR3aa: CASSLPGMNTGELFF

d_gene: -
abundance: -
j_gene: TRBJ2-4
v_gene: TRBV5-5
CDR3nt: TGTGCCAGCAGCCCCGTGAATCCCAAAAACATTCAGTACTTC
CDR3aa: CASSPVNPKNIQYF

d_gene: -
abundance: -
j_gene: TRBJ2-7
v_gene: TRBV4-2
CDR3nt: TGTGCCAGCAGCCAAGATCGGGGCACCTACGAGCAGTACTTC
CDR3aa: CASSQDRGTYEQYF

d_gene: TRBD1
abundance: -
j_gene: TRBJ1-5
v_gene: TRBV19
CDR3nt: TGTGCCAGTAGCAGCCGGGACAGTAGCAATCAGCCCCAGCATTTT
CDR3aa: CASSSRDSSNQPQHF

d_gene: -
abundance: once
j_gene: TRBJ2-3
v_gene: TRBV19
CDR3nt: TGTGCCAGTTCTAGCACGCAGTATTTT
CDR3aa: CASSSTQYF

d_gene: TRBD1
abundance: once
j_gene: TRBJ1-1
v_gene: TRBV19
CDR3nt: TGTGCCAGTAGCCTAGACAGGGGGTCCACTGAAGCTTTCTTT
CDR3aa: CASSLDRGSTEAFF

d_gene: TRBD2
abundance: -
j_gene: TRBJ2-3
v_gene: TRBV9
CDR3nt: TGTGCCAGCAGCGAGGTCCCACTAGCGGGAGTGTCAGATACGCAGTATTTT
CDR3aa: CASSEVPLAGVSDTQYF

d_gene: -
abundance: -
j_gene: TRBJ2-7
v_gene: TRBV6-1
CDR3nt: TGTGCCAGCTCGCGGGTCCTGTACTTC
CDR3aa: CASSRVLYF

d_gene: -
abundance: few
j_gene: TRBJ1-1
v_gene: TRBV14
CDR3nt: TGTGCCAGCAGCCAAGAGCACAGGGTCACTGAAGCTTTCTTT
CDR3aa: CASSQEHRVTEAFF

d_gene: -
abundance: -
j_gene: TRBJ2-7
v_gene: TRBV19
CDR3nt: TGTGCCACCCTAAGTCAGGGCTACGAGCAGTACTTC
CDR3aa: CATLSQGYEQYF